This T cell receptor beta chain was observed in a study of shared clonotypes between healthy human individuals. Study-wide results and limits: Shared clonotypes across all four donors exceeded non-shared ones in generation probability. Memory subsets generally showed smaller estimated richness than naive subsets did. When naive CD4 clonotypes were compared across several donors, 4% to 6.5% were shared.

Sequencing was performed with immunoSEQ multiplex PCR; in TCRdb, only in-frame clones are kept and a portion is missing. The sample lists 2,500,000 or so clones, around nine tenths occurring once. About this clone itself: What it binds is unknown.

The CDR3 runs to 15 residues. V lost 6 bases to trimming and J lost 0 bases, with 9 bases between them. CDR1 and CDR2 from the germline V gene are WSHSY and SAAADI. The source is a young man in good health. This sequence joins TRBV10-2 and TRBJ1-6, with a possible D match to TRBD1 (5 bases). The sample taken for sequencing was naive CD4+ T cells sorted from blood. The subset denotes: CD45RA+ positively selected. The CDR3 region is CASRAGSSYNSPLHF. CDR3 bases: TGCGCCAGCAGGGCAGGGAGCTCCTATAATTCACCCCTCCACTTT.